Following are 15 T cell receptor beta chains from one sample sequenced in a study of blood T cell repertoires in COVID-19. Generated by immunoSEQ multiplex PCR, the TCRdb table keeps only in-frame clones and is missing some. The repertoire consists of hundreds of thousands of clones, with almost 90% occurring once and the leading ten covering around 15%. The source material was PBMCs or T cells enriched from blood (not recorded which). These receptors came from a man between 25 and 39 years old who had been exposed to COVID-19.

This rearrangement joins TRBV15 to TRBJ2-5; D call uncertain. The V end was cut by 0 bases, the J end by 1 base, with 6 bases between. CDR1 and CDR2 (germline): LNHNV, YYDKDF (reference sequence). This CDR3 region has 14 residues. The CDR3 region is CATSREAVQETQYF. The CDR3 region has the DNA TGTGCCACCAGCAGAGAAGCCGTCCAAGAGACCCAGTACTTC.

This clone appeared a single time. The chain links TRBV7-3 to TRBJ2-3, with TRBD2 identical over 11 bases. V lost 4 bases, J lost 6 bases, and 6 bases stayed unmatched. The CDR3 loop spans 15 amino acids. Looked up from germline, CDR1 is SGHTA and CDR2 is FQGTGA. CDR3 region: CASSSLAGAADTQYF. The CDR3 DNA sequence: TGTGCCAGCAGCTCACTAGCGGGGGCGGCGGATACGCAGTATTTT.

The rearrangement links TRBV4-3 to TRBJ2-2; TRBD2 matches at 11 bases. Germline values: CDR1 LGHNA, CDR2 YSLEER. CDR3 length: 17 residues. V was pared by 1 base and J by 4 bases, with 5 bases of the junction left unmatched. The CDR3 DNA is TGCGCCAGCAGCCAAGCGATAGCGGGGGGGGTCACCGGGGAGCTGTTTTTT. Its protein is CASSQAIAGGVTGELFF.

This chain links TRBV6-5 with TRBJ1-3; no clear D gene. The CDR3 has 13 amino acids. The germline V gene encodes CDR1 MNHEY and CDR2 SVGAGI. V gave up 6 bases and J gave up 4 bases, with 10 bases separating them. CDR3 loop: CASRTPGGNTIYF. CDR3 nucleotide sequence: TGTGCCAGCAGGACCCCGGGAGGAAACACCATATATTTT.

V gene TRBV6-5 combines with J gene TRBJ1-2, with D perhaps matching TRBD1 (6 bases). The CDR3 length is 13 residues. The V gene lost 7 bases and the J gene lost 8 bases, with 17 bases spanning the gap. Germline CDR1 and CDR2: MNHEY and SVGAGI. The DNA for the CDR3 is TGTGCCAGCACTAAGATCAGGGGAAGCGGCTACACCTTC. As protein: CASTKIRGSGYTF.

CDR3 sequence: CASSLSTGTVEETQYF. CDR3 sequence (DNA): TGTGCCAGCAGCCTATCGACAGGGACGGTGGAAGAGACCCAGTACTTC. The rearrangement joins TRBV7-7 to TRBJ2-5, with TRBD1 matching 7 bases. Germline assignment: CDR1 SSHAT and CDR2 FNYEAQ (reference sequence). The CDR3 has 16 residues. V was pared by 5 bases and J by 3 bases, with 12 bases of the junction left unmatched.

The chain employs TRBV30 and TRBJ1-6, with D possibly TRBD1 on 6 matching bases. V lost 5 bases and J lost 7, with 12 bases in between. The CDR3 contains 13 residues. From germline, CDR1 is GTSNPN and CDR2 SVGIG (reference sequence). The CDR3 coding sequence is TGTGCCTGGGGTAGGACAGTAAATTCACCCCTCCACTTT. Amino acid sequence: CAWGRTVNSPLHF.

The chain uses TRBV4-1 and TRBJ2-5; D gene uncertain. V lost 4 bases to trimming and J lost 5 bases, with 11 bases between them. The CDR3 is 13 residues long. Germline V lookup: CDR1 MGHRA, CDR2 YSYEKL. The CDR3 DNA follows: TGCGCCAGCAGCCCCATACAATGGGAGACCCAGTACTTC. The encoded protein is CASSPIQWETQYF.

In this sample, this clone turned up once. This chain links TRBV20-1 with TRBJ1-2; 8 positions match TRBD1. V was clipped by 7 bases and J by 4 bases; unmatched bases: 2. Per the germline V gene, CDR1 is DFQATT and CDR2 is SNEGSKA (reference sequence). This CDR3 comprises 11 residues. The CDR3 nucleotides are TGCAGTGTAGGACAGGGCTATGGCTACACCTTC. Protein sequence: CSVGQGYGYTF.

In the case of this clone: Other DNA sequences of this sample code for an identical CDR3. The chain couples TRBV11-2 to TRBJ2-2; D remains ambiguous. V dropped 5 bases and J dropped 6 bases, with 7 bases sitting between them. Germline V gene sequence: CDR1 SGHAT, CDR2 FQNNGV. The CDR3 is made up of 12 amino acids. CDR3 DNA: TGTGCCAGCAGCCTCGGTTCCGGGGAGCTGTTTTTT. Amino acid sequence: CASSLGSGELFF.

The chain has TRBV5-1 and TRBJ2-2; TRBD2 matches 9 bases. The germline gives CDR1 SGHRS, CDR2 YFSETQ. CDR3 length equals 18 residues. V lost 0 bases, J lost 0 bases, and 6 bases stayed unmatched. CDR3 sequence (DNA): TGCGCCAGCAGCTTGGATTCTAGCGGGGCCGCGAACACCGGGGAGCTGTTTTTT. Its translation is CASSLDSSGAANTGELFF.

The CDR3 reads CASSPADTQYF. Written as DNA, the CDR3 is TGTGCCAGCAGCCCCGCAGATACGCAGTATTTT. This rearrangement joins TRBV5-5 to TRBJ2-3; no firm D call. Trimming stripped 4 bases from V and 4 bases from J, with 4 bases between. The CDR3 runs to 11 residues. The germline gives CDR1 SGHKS, CDR2 YYEKEE (reference sequence).

The chain has TRBV7-9 and TRBJ1-3; 11 bases agree with TRBD1. The CDR3 has 16 residues. The V segment lost 4 bases and the J segment 2 bases; nucleotides outside the gene matches: 4. The germline V gene encodes CDR1 SEHNR and CDR2 FQNEAQ (reference sequence). The CDR3 protein is CASSSRTGGPGNTIYF. Written as DNA, the CDR3 is TGTGCCAGCAGCTCGAGGACAGGGGGCCCTGGAAACACCATATATTTT.

The chain links TRBV6-1 to TRBJ1-2, with no clear D. Between the trimmed V and J ends, which lost 1 base and 5 bases, there was a span of 5 bases. Per the germline V gene, CDR1 is MNHNS and CDR2 is SASEGT. The CDR3 has 12 amino acids. The DNA for the CDR3 is TGTGCCAGCAGTGAAGGGCGGTATGGCTACACCTTC. It is translated as CASSEGRYGYTF.

The CDR3 DNA is TGTGCCAGCAGATCCACTTTGAACACTGAAGCTTTCTTT. Protein sequence: CASRSTLNTEAFF. The rearrangement joins TRBV12-3 or TRBV12-4 to TRBJ1-1; unclear D gene. The CDR3 extends over 13 amino acids. With 6 bases removed from V and 0 bases from J, the gap between germline ends came to 8 bases.